The rows below give T cell receptor beta chains drawn from one sample of a study of blood T cell repertoires in COVID-19. Clones were read by immunoSEQ multiplex PCR, and TCRdb kept only the in-frame ones, dropping some. The sample yields some 30,000 clones, more than 70% seen once. The source material was peripheral blood. The receptors stem from a human donor in a cohort sampled during active COVID-19. Both conserved end residues are part of each CDR3. The order of the fields is J gene, CDR3 length, D gene, clone size, V gene, CDR3 DNA, CDR3 protein. D genes are given only for firm matches. Size is stated for part of the rows, as once, few or many counts, or as a class when the clone is expanded.

TRBJ2-7 | 14 | TRBD1 | NA | TRBV4-1 | TGCGCCAGCAGCCCCGGGACAGCGGTGGACGAGCAGTACTTC | CASSPGTAVDEQYF
TRBJ1-4 | 14 | NA | NA | TRBV2 | TGTGCCAGCGGCCTTAGGGGGATTAATGAAAAACTGTTTTTT | CASGLRGINEKLFF
TRBJ1-2 | 14 | TRBD1 | NA | TRBV6-5 | TGTGCCGCAAAGATGACAGGGGGCGTCCAAGGCTACACCTTC | CAAKMTGGVQGYTF
TRBJ1-6 | 14 | NA | NA | TRBV19 | TGTGCCAGTAGTGAGCCAACCCCAAATTCACCCCTCCACTTT | CASSEPTPNSPLHF
TRBJ1-1 | 14 | NA | NA | TRBV15 | TGTGCCACCAGGGACGGCGGGGGTTGGACTGAAGCTTTCTTT | CATRDGGGWTEAFF
TRBJ1-1 | 16 | NA | NA | TRBV7-2 | TGTGCCAGCAGCTGGGGGACTCGGAGGGTGCACACTGAAGCTTTCTTT | CASSWGTRRVHTEAFF
TRBJ1-3 | 14 | TRBD1 | once | TRBV29-1 | TGCAGCGTTACAGGGGCGACCTCTGGAAACACCATATATTTT | CSVTGATSGNTIYF
TRBJ2-6 | 16 | NA | NA | TRBV9 | TGTGCCAGCAGCGCTGTGGGGGCGGGTAGCGCCAACGTCCTGACTTTC | CASSAVGAGSANVLTF
TRBJ2-5 | 13 | TRBD1 | NA | TRBV25-1 | TGTGCCAGCAGAACAGGGGGCAGGGAGACCCAGTACTTC | CASRTGGRETQYF
TRBJ2-7 | 12 | NA | NA | TRBV29-1 | TGCAGCGCGACTCCGAACTCCTACGAGCAGTACTTC | CSATPNSYEQYF
TRBJ2-7 | 15 | TRBD1 | once | TRBV6-5 | TGTGCCAGCCGCCCCTGGGGGACAGCCACATACGAGCAGTACTTC | CASRPWGTATYEQYF
TRBJ2-7 | 13 | TRBD1 | NA | TRBV30 | TGTGCCTGGAGACGGACAGGGGCCTACGAGCAGTACTTC | CAWRRTGAYEQYF
TRBJ1-1 | 15 | TRBD1 | NA | TRBV3-1/TRBV3-2 | TGTGCCAGCAGGGCGGACAGGGCGATTAGGTCTGAAGCTTTCTTT | CASRADRAIRSEAFF
TRBJ1-4 | 14 | NA | NA | TRBV4-1 | TGCGCCAGCAGCCAATTAAGGGGCAATGAAAAACTGTTTTTT | CASSQLRGNEKLFF
TRBJ2-7 | 13 | NA | NA | TRBV10-3 | TGTGCCATCAGTGAGGATAGCTCCTACGAGCAGTACTTC | CAISEDSSYEQYF
TRBJ2-7 | 16 | TRBD2 | NA | TRBV7-8 | TGTGCCAGCAGCCAGGGGCTAGCGGGGACCAACTACGAGCAGTACTTC | CASSQGLAGTNYEQYF
TRBJ2-7 | 15 | NA | NA | TRBV5-1 | TGCGCCAGCAGCTTGGGCAGTAATACCCTCTACGAGCAGTACTTC | CASSLGSNTLYEQYF
TRBJ1-1 | 13 | NA | NA | TRBV29-1 | TGCAGCACCTCCTTCACGGGGGAGACTGAAGCTTTCTTT | CSTSFTGETEAFF
TRBJ2-1 | 16 | TRBD1 | NA | TRBV7-9 | TGTGCCAGCAGCCCCGTGTCGACAGGGGGCCGCAATGAGCAGTTCTTC | CASSPVSTGGRNEQFF
TRBJ2-6 | 16 | NA | NA | TRBV18 | TGTGCCAGCTCTAGAGGACAGAGCTCTGGGGCCAACGTCCTGACTTTC | CASSRGQSSGANVLTF
TRBJ2-3 | 10 | NA | NA | TRBV23-1 | TGCGCCAGACTTACAGATACGCAGTATTTT | CARLTDTQYF
TRBJ2-3 | 15 | NA | NA | TRBV28 | TGTGCCAGCACACGTCAGGGGGGCCTCACAGATACGCAGTATTTT | CASTRQGGLTDTQYF
TRBJ1-6 | 14 | NA | NA | TRBV3-1/TRBV3-2 | TGTGCCAGCAGTCGTAGCTCCTATAATTCACCCCTCCACTTT | CASSRSSYNSPLHF
TRBJ2-3 | 18 | TRBD1 | NA | TRBV9 | TGTGCCAGCAGCGTAGGTGGGACAGGGCTCCTTTTGGGGGATACGCAGTATTTT | CASSVGGTGLLLGDTQYF
TRBJ2-3 | 17 | NA | NA | TRBV19 | TGTGCCAGTAGTATAGGAGCGGGCCAGGATCTAACAGATACGCAGTATTTT | CASSIGAGQDLTDTQYF
TRBJ2-3 | 11 | NA | NA | TRBV6-6 | TGTGCCAGCAGGATCAAGGGGACGCAGTATTTT | CASRIKGTQYF
TRBJ2-2 | 18 | TRBD1 | few | TRBV7-9 | TGTGCCAGCAGCTTAGCGCTTTTGAGACAGGGGGAATCCGGGGAGCTGTTTTTT | CASSLALLRQGESGELFF
TRBJ2-3 | 15 | TRBD2 | NA | TRBV19 | TGTGCCAGTAGGCGGGAGGGGACTAGCACAGATACGCAGTATTTT | CASRREGTSTDTQYF
TRBJ1-6 | 16 | NA | NA | TRBV2 | TGTGCCAGCAGGCCCACAGGGTCCTCCTATAATTCACCCCTCCACTTT | CASRPTGSSYNSPLHF
TRBJ1-5 | 15 | NA | NA | TRBV28 | TGTGCCAGCAGACGACAGGCCCTTGGAAATCAGCCCCAGCATTTT | CASRRQALGNQPQHF
TRBJ2-2 | 13 | NA | once | TRBV28 | TGTGCCAGCCTGACAGGGAACACCGGGGAGCTGTTTTTT | CASLTGNTGELFF
TRBJ2-1 | 15 | TRBD1 | NA | TRBV7-9 | TGTGCCAGCAGCTTCGGGACAGGGTCCTACAATGAGCAGTTCTTC | CASSFGTGSYNEQFF
TRBJ1-1 | 14 | NA | NA | TRBV11-2 | TGTGCCAGCAGCTTCGGGCGGGGGAACACTGAAGCTTTCTTT | CASSFGRGNTEAFF
TRBJ2-1 | 16 | TRBD2 | NA | TRBV18 | TGTGCCAGCTCATCTCTTAGCGGGGGGGCCACGGGTGAGCAGTTCTTC | CASSSLSGGATGEQFF
TRBJ2-3 | 16 | TRBD2 | NA | TRBV6-4 | TGTGCCAGCAGTGTTGGGCTAGCGGGGGCCACAGATACGCAGTATTTT | CASSVGLAGATDTQYF
TRBJ2-1 | 13 | NA | NA | TRBV11-2 | TGTGCCAGCAGCTTGCAGGGGATTAATGAGCAGTTCTTC | CASSLQGINEQFF
TRBJ2-7 | 14 | TRBD2 | once | TRBV18 | TGTGCCAGCTCACCGACTAGCGGGGGCTACGAGCAGTACTTC | CASSPTSGGYEQYF
TRBJ2-5 | 12 | NA | NA | TRBV23-1 | TGCGCCAGACCCGAGGGAGAGGAGACCCAGTACTTC | CARPEGEETQYF
TRBJ1-6 | 17 | TRBD1 | once | TRBV7-2 | TGTGCCAGCAGCCCTCGCAGACAGGGAAGTCACAATTCACCCCTCCACTTT | CASSPRRQGSHNSPLHF
TRBJ2-1 | 13 | TRBD1 | NA | TRBV5-8 | TGTGCCAGCAGCTTCACAGGGGTCGGTGAGCAGTTCTTC | CASSFTGVGEQFF
TRBJ1-2 | 14 | NA | NA | TRBV29-1 | TGCAGCTCCTTGGCGGTAGGGGACTCCTATGGCTACACCTTC | CSSLAVGDSYGYTF
TRBJ2-7 | 12 | NA | once | TRBV29-1 | TGCAGCGTTGGTACAGGGCTAGACGAGCAGTACTTC | CSVGTGLDEQYF
TRBJ2-3 | 20 | TRBD2 | NA | TRBV9 | TGTGCCAGCAGCGCCCTCTTAAAATGGCGGGGGGGCGAATTCGCAGATACGCAGTATTTT | CASSALLKWRGGEFADTQYF
TRBJ1-1 | 14 | NA | NA | TRBV18 | TGTGCCAGCCGGCTCGTGACACAGAACACTGAAGCTTTCTTT | CASRLVTQNTEAFF
TRBJ1-3 | 17 | TRBD1 | NA | TRBV3-1/TRBV3-2 | TGTGCCAGCAGCCAAGGGACAGGGGAAAGCTCTGGAAACACCATATATTTT | CASSQGTGESSGNTIYF
TRBJ1-4 | 12 | NA | NA | TRBV28 | TGTGCCAGCGGGAGGCTTAATGAAAAACTGTTTTTT | CASGRLNEKLFF
TRBJ2-2 | 15 | NA | few | TRBV5-1 | TGCGCCAGCAGCTTGCCAGGGGTACACACCGGGGAGCTGTTTTTT | CASSLPGVHTGELFF
TRBJ2-1 | 11 | NA | NA | TRBV7-8 | TGTGCCAGCAGCCGTAACAATGAGCAGTTCTTC | CASSRNNEQFF
TRBJ2-7 | 14 | TRBD1 | NA | TRBV11-2 | TGTGCCAGCAGCTTACGGCAGGGGGTCAACGAGCAGTACTTC | CASSLRQGVNEQYF